What follows describes a single T cell receptor beta chain. The antigen is not known. Unstimulated regulatory T cells (CD4+CD25+CD127-), CD4+CD25- non-regulatory cells, CD4 and CD8 cells were FACS-sorted from thawed PBMCs. Using immunoSEQ multiplex PCR, the repertoire was profiled, and TCRdb retains in-frame clones only, with some absent. Here the sample spans some 70,000 clones, approximately 92% being singletons. This sample is drawn from a study of Tregs in tolerant kidney transplant recipients. General observations from the study: Donor-specific Treg expansion exceeded global Treg expansion in tolerant patients, suggesting antigen drive. The most relevant donor-specific Treg TCRbeta repertoire apparently came from expansion with activated donor B cells.

The V gene's germline CDR1 is MNHEY and CDR2 SMNVEV (reference sequence). The length of the CDR3 is 16 residues. V lost 5 bases to trimming and J lost 2 bases; unmatched junction nucleotides: 12. The V call is TRBV27, the J call TRBJ2-7; 7 bases are a match to TRBD1. This sequence originates from a human donor who received a combined kidney and bone marrow transplant. Specimen: CD8+ T cells from blood, collected before the transplant. The DNA for the CDR3 is TGTGCCAGCAGTCCGTCGTTGGGACAGAGGCCCTACGAGCAGTACTTC. The encoded protein is CASSPSLGQRPYEQYF.